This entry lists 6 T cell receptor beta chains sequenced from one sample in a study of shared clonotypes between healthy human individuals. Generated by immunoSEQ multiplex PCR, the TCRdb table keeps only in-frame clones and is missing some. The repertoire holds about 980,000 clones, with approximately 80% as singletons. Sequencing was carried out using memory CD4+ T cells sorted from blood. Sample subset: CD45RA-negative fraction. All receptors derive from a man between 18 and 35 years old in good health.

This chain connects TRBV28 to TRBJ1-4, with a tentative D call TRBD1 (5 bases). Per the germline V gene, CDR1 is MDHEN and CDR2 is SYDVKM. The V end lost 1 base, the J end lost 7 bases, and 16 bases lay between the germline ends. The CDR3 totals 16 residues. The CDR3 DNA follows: TGTGCCAGCAGTTTATCGGGTTCAGGGCTGAGTGAAAAACTGTTTTTT. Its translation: CASSLSGSGLSEKLFF.

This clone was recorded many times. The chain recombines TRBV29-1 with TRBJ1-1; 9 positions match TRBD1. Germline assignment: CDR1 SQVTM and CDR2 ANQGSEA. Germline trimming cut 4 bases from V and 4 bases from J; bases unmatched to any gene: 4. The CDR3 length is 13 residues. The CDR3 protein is CSVAGQGGTEAFF. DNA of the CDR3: TGCAGCGTTGCGGGACAGGGAGGCACTGAAGCTTTCTTT.

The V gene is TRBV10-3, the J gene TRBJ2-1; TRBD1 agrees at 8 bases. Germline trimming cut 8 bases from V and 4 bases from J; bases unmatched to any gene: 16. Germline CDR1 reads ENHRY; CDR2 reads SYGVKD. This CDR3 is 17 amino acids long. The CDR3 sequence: CAIADRVPLLGYNEQFF. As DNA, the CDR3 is TGTGCCATCGCGGACAGGGTCCCTCTTTTAGGGTACAATGAGCAGTTCTTC.

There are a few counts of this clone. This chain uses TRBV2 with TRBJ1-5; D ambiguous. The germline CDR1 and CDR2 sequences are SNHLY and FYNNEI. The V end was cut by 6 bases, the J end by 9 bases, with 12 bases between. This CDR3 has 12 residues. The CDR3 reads CASSADSGPQHF. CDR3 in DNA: TGTGCCAGCAGCGCAGACTCCGGGCCCCAGCATTTT.

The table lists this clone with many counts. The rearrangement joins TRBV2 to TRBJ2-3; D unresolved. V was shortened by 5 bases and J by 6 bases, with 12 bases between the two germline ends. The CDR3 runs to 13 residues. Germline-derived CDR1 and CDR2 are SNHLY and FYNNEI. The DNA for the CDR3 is TGTGCCAGCAGTCTCTCCCGGTCGGATACGCAGTATTTT. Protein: CASSLSRSDTQYF. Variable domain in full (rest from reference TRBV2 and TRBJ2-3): EPEVTQTPSHQVTQMGQEVILRCVPISNHLYFYWYRQILGQKVEFLVSFYNNEISEKSEIFDDQFSVERPDGSNFTLKIRSTKLEDSAMYFCASSLSRSDTQYFGPGTRLTVL.

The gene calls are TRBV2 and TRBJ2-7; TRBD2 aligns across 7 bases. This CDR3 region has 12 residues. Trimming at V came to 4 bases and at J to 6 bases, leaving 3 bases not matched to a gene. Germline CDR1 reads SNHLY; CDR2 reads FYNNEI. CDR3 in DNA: TGTGCCAGCAGTGCCACGGGAGGCGAGCAGTACTTC. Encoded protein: CASSATGGEQYF.